These 31 T cell receptor beta chains came from one sample sequenced in a study of Ad26.COV2.S vaccination and SARS-CoV-2 variants. Treatment defined: around 19 received Ad26.COV2.S at low or high dose, single or two shots; a few received placebo; per-sample allocation not given. Repertoires come from day 63 after the first vaccine or placebo injection. Profiled with immunoSEQ multiplex PCR; TCRdb holds only in-frame clones, not every one. In the table there are nearly 400,000 clones, approximately 91% of which are singletons. Sequencing used peripheral blood, obtained in a trial of Ad26.COV2.S vaccine versus placebo. Receptors originate from a person between 18 and 65 years old who received the Ad26.COV2.S COVID-19 vaccine or a placebo.

In its sample, this clone was seen a few times. The chain joins TRBV12-3 or TRBV12-4 to TRBJ2-2; no definite D call. This CDR3 has 12 amino acids. The V and J ends lost 8 bases and 1 base respectively, with 5 bases between them. CDR3 amino acids: CASGMNTGELFF. CDR3 sequence (DNA): TGTGCCAGCGGGATGAACACCGGGGAGCTGTTTTTT.

This clone was observed a handful of times. The chain recombines TRBV9 with TRBJ1-6; D unresolved. There are 15 residues in the CDR3. Germline V CDR1 and CDR2: SGDLS, YYNGEE. V lost 4 bases and J 7 bases, leaving 15 bases between the germline ends. CDR3 bases: TGTGCCAGCAGCCCACACAGAGTTGGCAATTCACCCCTCCACTTT. Protein sequence: CASSPHRVGNSPLHF. Based on the CDR3 plus reference TRBV9 and TRBJ1-6, the full variable domain is DSGVTQTPKHLITATGQRVTLRCSPRSGDLSVYWYQQSLDQGLQFLIQYYNGEERAKGNILERFSAQQFPDLHSELNLSSLELGDSALYFCASSPHRVGNSPLHFGNGTRLTVT.

This chain links TRBV2 with TRBJ2-7; D remains ambiguous. The germline V gene has CDR1 SNHLY and CDR2 FYNNEI. Trimming took off 4 bases at V and 3 bases at J, with 16 bases between the two ends. This CDR3 has 15 residues. CDR3 sequence: CASSGLGVPYYEQYF. The CDR3 DNA sequence: TGTGCCAGCAGTGGGCTCGGAGTCCCCTACTACGAGCAGTACTTC.

Here the CDR3 DNA reads TGTGCCAGTAGTGGCAGGACAGAGAGCAATCAGCCCCAGCATTTT. Translated, it gives CASSGRTESNQPQHF. J is TRBJ1-5 and V is TRBV19, with D possibly TRBD1 on 6 matching bases. V lost 5 bases and J 1 base, leaving 12 bases between the germline ends. From germline, CDR1 is LNHDA and CDR2 SQIVND (reference sequence). The CDR3 has 15 residues.

V is TRBV28 and J is TRBJ1-2, with D possibly TRBD1 on 5 matching bases. Germline V gene data show CDR1 as MDHEN and CDR2 as SYDVKM. This CDR3 is built from 12 residues. Trimming took 5 bases from V and 2 from J, leaving 6 bases between them. The CDR3 nucleotides are TGTGCCAGCAGTCAGGGCAACTATGGCTACACCTTC. Its translation: CASSQGNYGYTF.

CDR3 in amino acids: CASSPGLAGKEQFF. The CDR3 DNA follows: TGTGCCAGCAGCCCGGGACTAGCGGGCAAAGAGCAGTTCTTC. The chain carries TRBV6-5 and TRBJ2-1, with 12 bases identical to TRBD2. The J segment lost 10 bases and the V segment lost 6 bases, leaving 7 bases of the junction unmatched. Germline CDR1 MNHEY, CDR2 SVGAGI. CDR3 length equals 14 residues.

The gene calls are TRBV13 and TRBJ2-5; no firm D call. The germline V gene has CDR1 PRHDT and CDR2 FYEKMQ (reference sequence). Trimming removed 1 base from V and 1 base from J, with 10 bases in between. This CDR3 has 15 amino acids. The CDR3 is CASSLALGVQETQYF. The CDR3 coding sequence is TGTGCCAGCAGCTTAGCCCTGGGTGTCCAAGAGACCCAGTACTTC.

The chain uses TRBV5-4 and TRBJ2-1; D remains ambiguous. This CDR3 comprises 14 residues. Germline V gene lookup returns CDR1 SGHNT and CDR2 YYREEE (reference sequence). V was trimmed by 4 bases and J by 2 bases, leaving 10 bases between them. In DNA form, the CDR3 reads TGTGCCAGCAGCAGGGCCAAAGCCTACAATGAGCAGTTCTTC. Encoded protein: CASSRAKAYNEQFF.

The CDR3 sequence: CASSRAYPQETQYF. DNA for the CDR3: TGTGCCAGCAGCCGAGCGTACCCCCAAGAGACCCAGTACTTC. This chain uses TRBV7-9 with TRBJ2-5, with D unresolved. The CDR3 spans 14 residues. Germline lookup yields CDR1 SEHNR and CDR2 FQNEAQ (reference sequence). V lost 5 bases to trimming and J lost 1 base, with 11 bases between them. The full variable domain, rest sourced from reference TRBV7-9 and TRBJ2-5, is DTGVSQNPRHKITKRGQNVTFRCDPISEHNRLYWYRQTLGQGPEFLTYFQNEAQLEKSRLLSDRFSAERPKGSFSTLEIQRTEQGDSAMYLCASSRAYPQETQYFGPGTRLLVL.

The rearrangement joins TRBV21-1 to TRBJ1-1. TRBV21-1 is reported as a pseudogene. The CDR3 is 16 amino acids. In nucleotides, the CDR3 is TGTGCCAGCAGCAAAGGACGGCACGCGGGGAACACTGAAGCTTTCTTT. This sequence encodes CASSKGRHAGNTEAFF.

There are many counts of this clone. This sample includes further DNA sequences coding for the same CDR3. The chain combines TRBV5-1 with TRBJ2-1; 8 bases line up with TRBD2. The V gene's germline CDR1 is SGHRS and CDR2 YFSETQ. The CDR3 covers 14 residues. The V segment lost 2 bases and the J segment 4 bases; nucleotides outside the gene matches: 2. This CDR3 is CASSFREGYNEQFF. DNA for the CDR3: TGCGCCAGCAGCTTCCGGGAGGGTTACAATGAGCAGTTCTTC.

The chain is built from TRBV19 and TRBJ1-5; 7 bases are a match to TRBD1. Trimming removed 5 bases from V and 2 bases from J; junction bases left unmatched: 3. The germline CDR1 and CDR2 sequences are LNHDA and SQIVND (reference sequence). There are 14 residues in the CDR3. The CDR3 region has the DNA TGTGCCAGTAGTTATGGACAGGGCAATCAGCCCCAGCATTTT. Residues: CASSYGQGNQPQHF.

The chain's CDR3 is CAIKGDTDTQYF. CDR3 in DNA: TGTGCCATCAAAGGGGACACAGATACGCAGTATTTT. The rearrangement links TRBV10-3 to TRBJ2-3, with a possible D match to TRBD1 (5 bases). V dropped 7 bases and J dropped 2 bases, with 7 bases sitting between them. This CDR3 has 12 amino acids. In germline, CDR1 is ENHRY, CDR2 SYGVKD.

The V and J genes are TRBV11-1 and TRBJ2-3; a weak D match, TRBD2 (6 bases). The CDR3 loop spans 15 amino acids. V was shortened by 7 bases and J by 1 base, with 15 bases between the two germline ends. The germline CDR1 and CDR2 sequences are SGHAT and FQDESV (reference sequence). The CDR3 loop reads CASTSRGLGTDTQYF. The DNA for the CDR3 is TGTGCCAGCACCTCGCGGGGACTCGGCACAGATACGCAGTATTTT.

This chain connects TRBV29-1 to TRBJ2-5, with D perhaps TRBD2 (7 bases). V lost 4 bases and J 4 bases, leaving 13 bases between the germline ends. From germline, CDR1 is SQVTM and CDR2 ANQGSEA. The CDR3 totals 13 residues. The CDR3 DNA sequence: TGCAGCGTTGTACCGGGGGGCGGAGAGACCCAGTACTTC. It yields the protein CSVVPGGGETQYF.

This chain links TRBV30 with TRBJ1-2, with TRBD1 matching 11 bases. Germline loops: CDR1 GTSNPN, CDR2 SVGIG (reference sequence). V lost 3 bases, J lost 6 bases, and 6 bases stayed unmatched. The CDR3 is 14 residues long. The CDR3 spells CAWRRTGGSHGYTF. Here the CDR3 DNA reads TGTGCCTGGAGACGGACAGGGGGCTCGCATGGCTACACCTTC.

V usage is TRBV10-3 and J usage is TRBJ2-3, with D possibly being TRBD1 (6 bases). CDR3 length equals 14 residues. V dropped 6 bases and J dropped 0 bases, with 10 bases sitting between them. Germline CDR1 and CDR2: ENHRY and SYGVKD. For the CDR3, the DNA is TGTGCCATCAGACGGGGACAAAGCACAGATACGCAGTATTTT. It specifies CAIRRGQSTDTQYF.

This sequence joins TRBV28 and TRBJ1-5, with D unresolved. The CDR3 is 16 residues long. Deletions cut 3 bases from V and 0 bases from J, with 12 bases between. Per the germline V gene, CDR1 is MDHEN and CDR2 is SYDVKM. In DNA, the CDR3 is TGTGCCAGCAGTTTTGACCGAAGACCTAGCAATCAGCCCCAGCATTTT. Protein product: CASSFDRRPSNQPQHF.

The chain has TRBV4-1 and TRBJ2-2; a possible D gene is TRBD1 (6 bases). Germline V lookup: CDR1 MGHRA, CDR2 YSYEKL. The CDR3 loop spans 13 amino acids. V was shortened by 4 bases and J by 7 bases, with 10 bases between the two germline ends. The CDR3 DNA is TGCGCCAGCAGCCGGGGGCAAGGCGGGGAGCTGTTTTTT. This sequence encodes CASSRGQGGELFF.

The count of this clone is one. CDR3 nucleotides: TGCGCCAGCAGCTTGTGGCCCCCCGATAGCAATCAGCCCCAGCATTTT. Translation: CASSLWPPDSNQPQHF. The genes are TRBV5-1 and TRBJ1-5; D unclear. Trimming removed 1 base at V and 0 bases at J, with 11 bases between. CDR1 SGHRS and CDR2 YFSETQ come from the germline V gene. There are 16 residues in the CDR3.

In its sample, this clone was seen once. The V gene is TRBV19, the J gene TRBJ1-5; weak D call: TRBD1 (5 bases). CDR1 LNHDA and CDR2 SQIVND come from the germline V gene (reference sequence). The CDR3 sequence is 16 residues long. V lost 3 bases to trimming and J lost 1 base, with 13 bases between them. CDR3 sequence: CASSIGGLLSNQPQHF. In DNA form, the CDR3 reads TGTGCCAGTAGTATTGGGGGGTTACTGAGCAATCAGCCCCAGCATTTT.

J is TRBJ1-5 and V is TRBV6-1, with D perhaps TRBD1 (6 bases). Trimming stripped 2 bases from V and 3 bases from J, with 8 bases between. The germline gives CDR1 MNHNS, CDR2 SASEGT. CDR3 length: 14 amino acids. The CDR3 DNA reads TGTGCCAGCAGTGAAAGGGACACCAATCAGCCCCAGCATTTT. The encoded protein is CASSERDTNQPQHF.

The chain recombines TRBV3-1 (or the pseudogene TRBV3-2) with TRBJ2-5, with a possible D match to TRBD1 (6 bases). The CDR3 sequence is 14 residues long. V dropped 5 bases and J dropped 4 bases, with 14 bases sitting between them. Germline V lookup: CDR1 LGHDT, CDR2 YNNKEL (reference sequence). In nucleotides, the CDR3 is TGTGCCAGCAGCGACAGGATTATAGGAGAGACCCAGTACTTC. It codes for CASSDRIIGETQYF.

V usage is TRBV28 and J usage is TRBJ2-3; TRBD1 matches 8 bases. After removal of 3 bases from V and 2 bases from J, the junction contained 4 bases not matched to a gene. Germline assignment: CDR1 MDHEN and CDR2 SYDVKM. The CDR3 consists of 15 residues. CDR3 coding DNA: TGTGCCAGCAGTTTTGAGGACAGGGACACAGATACGCAGTATTTT. Protein product: CASSFEDRDTDTQYF. Variable domain in full (rest from reference TRBV28 and TRBJ2-3): DVKVTQSSRYLVKRTGEKVFLECVQDMDHENMFWYRQDPGLGLRLIYFSYDVKMKEKGDIPEGYSVSREKKERFSLILESASTNQTSMYLCASSFEDRDTDTQYFGPGTRLTVL.

The chain employs TRBV3-1 (or the pseudogene TRBV3-2) and TRBJ1-1, with 9 bases that match TRBD1. Germline V lookup: CDR1 LGHDT, CDR2 YNNKEL (reference sequence). The CDR3 covers 13 residues. The trim removed 4 bases at V and 5 bases at J, leaving 2 bases unmatched. This CDR3 is CASSPGTGTEAFF. For the CDR3, the DNA is TGTGCCAGCAGCCCCGGGACAGGGACTGAAGCTTTCTTT.

CDR3 in amino acids: CASSYSLLAGGKGEQFF. The CDR3 DNA sequence: TGTGCCAGCAGTTACTCCCTTCTAGCGGGAGGGAAGGGGGAGCAGTTCTTC. This rearrangement joins TRBV6-2 or TRBV6-3 to TRBJ2-1; TRBD2 aligns across 12 bases. The CDR3 sequence is 17 residues long. With V trimmed by 0 bases and J by 10 bases, 10 bases remained unmatched. Germline loops: CDR1 MNHEY, CDR2 SVGEGT.

The rearrangement joins TRBV4-1 to TRBJ2-7, with D tentatively TRBD2 (5 bases). This CDR3 has 14 amino acids. Trimming shortened V by 4 bases and J by 2 bases, and 12 bases separated the two germline ends. Per the germline V gene, CDR1 is MGHRA and CDR2 is YSYEKL. CDR3 nucleotides: TGCGCCAGCAGCCTAGAGACGGGAACCTACGAGCAGTACTTC. This encodes CASSLETGTYEQYF.

The chain uses TRBV15 and TRBJ2-2; TRBD2 agrees at 9 bases. Germline CDR1 LNHNV, CDR2 YYDKDF (reference sequence). This CDR3 has 16 amino acids. The ends lost 0 bases at V and 4 bases at J; junction bases unmatched: 3. CDR3 in amino acids: CATSRDRGLATGELFF. The CDR3 region has the DNA TGTGCCACCAGCAGAGACAGGGGACTAGCCACCGGGGAGCTGTTTTTT. The entire variable domain, with the rest obtained from reference TRBV15 and TRBJ2-2, is as follows: DAMVIQNPRYQVTQFGKPVTLSCSQTLNHNVMYWYQQKSSQAPKLLFHYYDKDFNNEADTPDNFQSRRPNTSFCFLDIRSPGLGDTAMYLCATSRDRGLATGELFFGEGSRLTVL.

The chain is built from TRBV10-3 and TRBJ2-7, with 12 bases that match TRBD2. This CDR3 is 14 amino acids long. The V gene end was trimmed by 5 bases and the J gene end by 7 bases; junction bases not matched to a gene: 6. Germline CDR1 reads ENHRY; CDR2 reads SYGVKD. The CDR3: CAISPPGLAGEQYF. The CDR3 nucleotides are TGTGCCATCAGTCCCCCGGGACTAGCGGGTGAGCAGTACTTC.

CDR3 nucleotide sequence: TGTGCCAGCAGTTTAGGACTAGCAACCGGGGAGCTGTTTTTT. Translated, it gives CASSLGLATGELFF. The chain combines TRBV27 with TRBJ2-2, with 8 bases lining up with TRBD2. The CDR3 length is 14 residues. The J segment lost 5 bases and the V segment lost 2 bases, leaving 1 base of the junction unmatched. Germline CDR1 is MNHEY and CDR2 is SMNVEV (reference sequence).

The chain is built from TRBV6-4 and TRBJ2-3; 7 nucleotides match TRBD1. Germline V gene lookup returns CDR1 MRHNA and CDR2 SNTAGT. The V and J ends lost 4 bases and 0 bases, in that order; junction bases with no gene match: 4. The CDR3 has 15 residues. CDR3 residues: CASSVDRLSTDTQYF. The CDR3 DNA reads TGTGCCAGCAGTGTGGACAGGCTCAGCACAGATACGCAGTATTTT.